This TCR beta chain was recorded in a study of beta chain features in type 1 diabetes (dated by TCRdb to the late 2010s). Notes on the research overall: Mean age, gender distribution, total cell number and subset yield were not different between patients and healthy donors. Across all samples, approximately 98,000,000 sorted cells were examined, and cell number per subset correlated strongly with RNA yield. The study compared TCRB repertoires of sorted circulating CD4+ T cell subsets between recently diagnosed type 1 diabetes patients and matched healthy donors. Naive and central memory subsets were obtained from all 30 or so donors, but regulatory and stem cell-like memory subsets were isolated from only 8 patients and 8 healthy donors. Study-level results and caveats: Because cDNA was sequenced instead of genomic DNA, highly expressing activated cells could be over-represented, though the groups showed no difference in activation or CD3 levels. The naive, central memory and regulatory TCRB repertoires appeared to resemble one another more closely among patients than among healthy donors. In all four CD4+ subsets, TCRB CDR3 length was moderately but significantly shorter in type 1 diabetes patients. PCR may preferentially amplify shorter templates, but because patient and control samples were amplified and corrected together, any resulting skew would affect both groups equally. Only small numbers of individuals were included in the HLA sub-analyses, which left unresolved whether HLA type had any influence on TCRB rearrangement. At VDJ recombination sites, patients with type 1 diabetes made fewer insertions and deleted more nucleotides, a pattern implying thymic rearrangement abnormalities.

The High Capacity cDNA Reverse Transcription Kit was used to reverse transcribe all of the isolated RNA, meaning that expressed TCRB transcripts were what got sequenced. Deep immunoSEQ sequencing was performed on naive, central memory and regulatory T cell samples, with an average of roughly 3.3 million total reads per sample. Sorted cells were lysed in RLT buffer, and RNA was extracted using DNase-treated RNeasy Micro or Mini kits according to cell number. To prevent cross-contamination, every cell subset was processed on its own, while patient and healthy donor samples were processed together. Using the immunoSEQ multiplex PCR, TCRB sequences were amplified from cDNA into 87-bp fragments spanning the CDR3 region. Sequencing of the amplicons was done on the Illumina HiSeq platform. In the paper's pipeline: Synthetic template baselines were used to correct PCR bias computationally, reads within Hamming distance 2 were collapsed, and singletons that could not be merged were discarded. By aligning reads against IMGT, V, D and J genes, CDR3 length, and insertions or deletions at six rearrangement sites were assigned. Within each subset, clonotype counts were normalized to sorted cell number, after which true diversity and Gini coefficients were computed with the tcR R package. The overlap coefficient, calculated on TCRB nucleotide sequences, was used to measure repertoire sharing. Out-of-frame TCRB sequences from naive cells were analyzed as a proxy for the pre-selection repertoire. In its TCRdb copy, this immuneACCESS table keeps in-frame sequences only and misses some clones. Where compared with another copy, unresolved V genes explain less than half of these, and the others have no known cause. V and J calls and clone size come straight from that table; D and trimming were deduced from the DNA. Recorded for this sample are about 620,000 clones; roughly a sixth of them occurred a single time. The top ten hold 0.07% to 0.095% of the sample.

Taken from the germline V gene, the CDR1 and CDR2 loops are SGHNT and YENEEA. The cysteine opens and the phenylalanine closes a CDR3 of 12 amino acids. CDR3 DNA is the only sequence kept; it has 36 bases, read in frame from the first base. Trimming removed 3 bases from V and 8 bases from J, leaving 8 bases between the germline ends. Regarding this clone: The antigen it recognizes is unknown. Base qualities were left out, and no much larger clone turns up one base away.

Each donor gave one peripheral blood draw, averaging roughly 0.11 L, which was collected into heparinised tubes. A BD FACSAria II and a panel including CD45RO, CCR7, CD25, CD127, CD95 and CD27 were used to sort naive, central memory, regulatory and stem cell-like memory CD4+ T cells. Purity was above 98% for every sorted population. PBMCs were isolated immediately by Lymphoprep density gradient centrifugation and stained directly without culture. So that batch effects would be minimized, each experiment stained and sorted samples in pairs, pairing one healthy donor with one patient. The sequencing input was naive CD4+ T cells from blood. Taken with the paper, the label for cell subset or site translates to: true naive CD4+ T cells. The sequence is built from TRBV11-3 and TRBJ2-1; no confident D gene assignment can be made. The sequence was collected from a man aged 18 to 29 in good health. The CDR3 amino acid sequence is: CASSFTSYEQFF. The DNA is as follows: TGTGCCAGCAGCTTCACCAGCTATGAGCAGTTCTTC.